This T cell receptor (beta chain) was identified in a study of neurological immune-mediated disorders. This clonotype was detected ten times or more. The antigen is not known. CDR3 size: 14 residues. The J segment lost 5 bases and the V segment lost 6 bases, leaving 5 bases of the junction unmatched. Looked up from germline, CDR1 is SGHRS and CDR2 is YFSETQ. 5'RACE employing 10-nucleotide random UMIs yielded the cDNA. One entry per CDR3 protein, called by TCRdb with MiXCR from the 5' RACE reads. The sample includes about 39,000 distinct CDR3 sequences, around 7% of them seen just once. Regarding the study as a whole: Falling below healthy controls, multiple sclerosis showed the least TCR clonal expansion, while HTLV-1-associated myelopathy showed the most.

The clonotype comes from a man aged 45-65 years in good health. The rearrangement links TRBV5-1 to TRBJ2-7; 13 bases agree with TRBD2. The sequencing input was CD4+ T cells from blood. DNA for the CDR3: TGCGCCAGCACAACCGGACTAGCGGGGGACGAGCAGTACTTC. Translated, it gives CASTTGLAGDEQYF.